The subject of this entry is one TCR beta chain. Antigen: not known. The table came from immunoSEQ multiplex PCR; TCRdb's copy has only in-frame clones and leaves some out. The sample consists of tens of thousands of clones, around 90% of them appearing once. The source of the sample is a study of T cell responses to AZD1222 COVID-19 vaccine. The study's findings and limits: Donor demographics were predominantly white British with a female majority; clonal diversity may be underestimated.

The source material was peripheral blood, sampled 28 days after the second AZD1222 dose. This sequence was found in an adult who received the AZD1222 COVID-19 vaccine.

CDR3 sequence (DNA): TGTGCCTGGAGTATGGGGAGAGATACGCAGTATTTT. Encoded protein: CAWSMGRDTQYF. The V call is TRBV30, the J call TRBJ2-3; the D gene is possibly TRBD2 (5 bases). Germline-derived CDR1 and CDR2 are GTSNPN and SVGIG (reference sequence). The CDR3 covers 12 residues. Trimming removed 2 bases at V and 5 bases at J, with 8 bases between.